This T cell receptor beta chain was recovered during a study of blood T cells in healthy people across ages. As for the study in general: The template switching approach captured approximately one barcoded beta molecule for every two T cells.

The use of a sample-barcoded 5' primer and a J-beta primer mix characterized a second PCR of about 6 to 12 cycles. TCRdb reprocessed the 5' RACE reads with MiXCR, giving one entry per CDR3 protein. The table records hundreds of thousands of distinct CDR3 sequences, about 21% of them present only once. Study-wide results and caveats: Greater diversity and more naive CD4+ cells were seen in long-lived donors than in aged donors.

The germline V gene has CDR1 SNHLY and CDR2 FYNNEI. This CDR3 is built from 14 residues. Total RNA amounts of at least 6 micrograms were extracted per sample. This clonotype was observed a few times. Its antigen remains unidentified. The chain couples TRBV2 to TRBJ2-1; 7 nucleotides line up with TRBD1. The J call is in doubt because the DNA end fits TRBJ2-7 better. This clonotype was sampled from a man between 65 and 79 years old in good health. Input material: blood. Here the CDR3 DNA reads TGTGCCAGCAGTATACAGGGGAGCTCCTACGAGCAGTACTTC. This gives the protein CASSIQGSSYEQYF.